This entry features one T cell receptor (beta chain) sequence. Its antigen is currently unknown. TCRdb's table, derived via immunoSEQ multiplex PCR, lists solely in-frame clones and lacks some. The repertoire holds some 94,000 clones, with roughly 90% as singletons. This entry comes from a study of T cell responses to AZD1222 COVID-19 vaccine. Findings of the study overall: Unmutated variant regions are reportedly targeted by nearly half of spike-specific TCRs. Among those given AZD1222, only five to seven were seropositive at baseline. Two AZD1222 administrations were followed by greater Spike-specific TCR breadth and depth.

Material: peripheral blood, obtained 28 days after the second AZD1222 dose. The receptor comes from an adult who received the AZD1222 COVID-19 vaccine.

CDR3 coding DNA: TGTGCCAGCAGTTCGGCGGGGGATCAAACCGGGGAGCTGTTTTTT. It yields the protein CASSSAGDQTGELFF. The chain combines TRBV5-4 with TRBJ2-2; 7 nucleotides align to TRBD2. Germline lookup yields CDR1 SGHNT and CDR2 YYREEE (reference sequence). After removal of 5 bases from V and 5 bases from J, the junction contained 9 bases not matched to a gene. The CDR3 loop spans 15 amino acids.